This T cell receptor beta chain appears in the sequencing data of a study of T cells in Graves' hyperthyroidism and ophthalmopathy. The V segment lost 3 bases and the J segment 4 bases; nucleotides outside the gene matches: 9. The CDR3 runs to 16 residues. From germline, CDR1 is KGHDR and CDR2 SFDVKD. The TCR beta CDR3 regions underwent amplification using RNA transcripts as the source. First-round RT-PCR of the TCR CDR3 relied on the HTBI primer set. TCRdb passed the multiplex PCR reads through MiXCR, listing each CDR3 protein once. In the table there are around 610,000 distinct CDR3 sequences, about 14% of which are singletons.

The chain carries TRBV24-1 and TRBJ2-5; 8 positions agree with TRBD1. Sequenced input: blood. The receptor's source is a woman in her thirties or forties with Graves' ophthalmopathy. The CDR3 region has the DNA TGTGCCACCAGTGATGACAGGGGAGGCCTGGGAGAGACCCAGTACTTC. Protein product: CATSDDRGGLGETQYF.